The 10 T cell receptor beta chains listed next were all sequenced from one sample in a study of T cell responses to AZD1222 COVID-19 vaccine. Clones were read by immunoSEQ multiplex PCR, and TCRdb kept only the in-frame ones, dropping some. The data hold over 110,000 clones, with 85% to 90% observed a single time. Sample: peripheral blood, taken on day 0 of AZD1222 vaccination. The receptors were sampled from an adult in good health.

The chain has TRBV28 and TRBJ2-1, with 10 positions matching TRBD2. Germline CDR1 is MDHEN and CDR2 is SYDVKM. V shed 4 bases and J 3 bases; nucleotides not matched to a gene: 6. The CDR3 length is 16 residues. The CDR3 DNA sequence: TGTGCCAGCAGTTCTCGGACTAGCGGAAACTACAATGAGCAGTTCTTC. As protein: CASSSRTSGNYNEQFF.

The rearrangement links TRBV15 to TRBJ2-7; D may be TRBD2 (6 bases). Germline loops: CDR1 LNHNV, CDR2 YYDKDF (reference sequence). V dropped 2 bases and J dropped 0 bases, with 8 bases sitting between them. The CDR3 has 14 amino acids. The CDR3 sequence: CATSRQAGSYEQYF. The CDR3 nucleotides read TGTGCCACCAGCAGACAAGCGGGCTCCTACGAGCAGTACTTC.

V is TRBV6-4 and J is TRBJ2-3, with 8 positions matching TRBD1. The CDR3 loop spans 15 amino acids. Germline V gives CDR1 MRHNA, CDR2 SNTAGT. Trimming removed 6 bases from V and 0 bases from J; junction bases left unmatched: 5. CDR3 protein: CASRETGASTDTQYF. CDR3 in DNA: TGTGCCAGCAGAGAGACAGGGGCAAGCACAGATACGCAGTATTTT.

This clone was found a few times. The chain employs TRBV3-1 (or the pseudogene TRBV3-2) and TRBJ2-6; tentative D call: TRBD2 (6 bases). The V gene's germline CDR1 is LGHDT and CDR2 YNNKEL (reference sequence). With 3 bases removed from V and 0 bases from J, the gap between germline ends came to 21 bases. CDR3 size: 20 residues. CDR3 sequence: CASSHAMEGRETSGANVLTF. The CDR3 region has the DNA TGTGCCAGCAGCCACGCAATGGAGGGTCGGGAAACCTCTGGGGCCAACGTCCTGACTTTC.

This rearrangement joins TRBV28 to TRBJ2-7; maybe TRBD2 (6 bases). Germline-derived CDR1 and CDR2 are MDHEN and SYDVKM. V was trimmed by 7 bases and J by 12 bases, leaving 16 bases between them. The length of the CDR3 is 11 residues. CDR3 protein: CASTQRREWYF. The CDR3 DNA is TGTGCCAGCACCCAACGACGGGAGTGGTACTTC.

The V call is TRBV27, the J call TRBJ1-4; the match to TRBD1 covers 8 bases. Germline V gene data show CDR1 as MNHEY and CDR2 as SMNVEV (reference sequence). V shed 6 bases and J 8 bases; nucleotides not matched to a gene: 14. This CDR3 has 16 amino acids. The CDR3 region has the DNA TGTGCCAGCAGCCCCGGCTCCGGGACAGGCTTAGAAAAACTGTTTTTT. Translation gives CASSPGSGTGLEKLFF.

The rearrangement links TRBV7-8 to TRBJ1-2; D is perhaps TRBD1 (6 bases). The CDR3 loop spans 14 amino acids. Germline lookup yields CDR1 SGHVS and CDR2 FQNEAQ. With 0 bases removed from V and 5 bases from J, the gap between germline ends came to 10 bases. In DNA, the CDR3 is TGTGCCAGCAGCTTAGCGCTCGGACAGTATGGCTACACCTTC. It codes for CASSLALGQYGYTF.

The chain combines TRBV19 with TRBJ2-2; TRBD2 matches 7 bases. With V trimmed by 0 bases and J by 4 bases, 8 bases remained unmatched. The CDR3 is 17 residues long. Germline-derived CDR1 and CDR2 are LNHDA and SQIVND (reference sequence). Here the CDR3 reads CASSIDLQRGLTGELFF. In DNA form, the CDR3 reads TGTGCCAGTAGTATAGATCTCCAGCGGGGCCTCACCGGGGAGCTGTTTTTT.

The genes are TRBV5-5 and TRBJ1-2; 10 bases agree with TRBD1. Unmatched junction bases numbered 12, after V lost 3 bases and J lost 4 bases. CDR3 length equals 17 residues. Germline lookup yields CDR1 SGHKS and CDR2 YYEKEE (reference sequence). CDR3 nucleotide sequence: TGTGCCAGCAGCTCCCGGGACAGGGGCTTTGTGGGCTATGGCTACACCTTC. It codes for CASSSRDRGFVGYGYTF. Full variable domain (missing parts from reference TRBV5-5 and TRBJ1-2): DAGVTQSPTHLIKTRGQQVTLRCSPISGHKSVSWYQQVLGQGPQFIFQYYEKEERGRGNFPDRFSARQFPNYSSELNVNALLLGDSALYLCASSSRDRGFVGYGYTFGSGTRLTVV.

In its sample, this clone was seen once. The chain is built from TRBV10-2 and TRBJ2-1; 10 bases fit TRBD2. This CDR3 comprises 15 residues. From germline, CDR1 is WSHSY and CDR2 SAAADI. V lost 8 bases and J lost 3; bases outside the gene matches: 7. This CDR3 is CASQLLAGVYNEQFF. CDR3 sequence (DNA): TGCGCCAGCCAACTCCTAGCGGGAGTCTACAATGAGCAGTTCTTC.